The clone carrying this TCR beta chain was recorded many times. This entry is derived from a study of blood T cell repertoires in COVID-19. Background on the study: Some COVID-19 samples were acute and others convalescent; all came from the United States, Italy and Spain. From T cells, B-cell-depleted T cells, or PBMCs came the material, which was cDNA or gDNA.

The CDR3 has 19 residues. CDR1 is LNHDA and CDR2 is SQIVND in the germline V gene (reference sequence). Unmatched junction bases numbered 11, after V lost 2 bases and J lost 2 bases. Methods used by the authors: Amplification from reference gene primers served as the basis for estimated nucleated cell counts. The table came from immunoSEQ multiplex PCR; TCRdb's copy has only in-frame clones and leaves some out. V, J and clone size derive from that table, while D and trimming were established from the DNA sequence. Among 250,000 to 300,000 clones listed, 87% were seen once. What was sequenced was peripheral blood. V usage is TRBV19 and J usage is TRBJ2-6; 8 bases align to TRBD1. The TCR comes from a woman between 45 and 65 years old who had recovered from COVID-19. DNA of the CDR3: TGTGCCAGTAGTATATCTGCCCGCAGGGGGCGAACTGGGGCCAACGTCCTGACTTTC. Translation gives CASSISARRGRTGANVLTF.